Only a few counts were recorded for the clone carrying this T cell receptor (beta chain). Its antigen remains unknown. These data belong to a study of immune cell composition in non-small cell lung cancer. General study results and limits: It was not proven that tumour-reactive clones equal dominant tumour-associated clones.

Normal lung sampling was at least 3 cm from the tumour, as distant as possible. Template was genomic DNA from frozen, unsorted single-cell suspensions. Using immunoSEQ multiplex PCR, the repertoire was profiled, and TCRdb retains in-frame clones only, with some absent. The top ten clones hold about 25% of a sample with about 8,700 clones, about two thirds of them seen once. What was sequenced was non-adjacent lung tissue. The source of this sequence is a human donor with non-small cell lung cancer.

CDR3 sequence reads: CASSLEPDYVNEQFF. CDR3 nucleotide sequence: TGTGCCAGCAGCTTAGAACCGGACTATGTCAATGAGCAGTTCTTC. The rearrangement links TRBV7-8 to TRBJ2-1; maybe TRBD2 (6 bases). V was pared by 1 base and J by 6 bases, with 13 bases between. Germline values: CDR1 SGHVS, CDR2 FQNEAQ. The length of the CDR3 is 15 residues.